Described below is a single T cell receptor (beta chain) sequence and its context. Its cognate antigen is unknown. The CDR3 extends over 16 amino acids. J gave up 4 bases and V 2 bases, and 8 bases lay outside the gene matches. Looked up from germline, CDR1 is SGHTA and CDR2 is FQGNSA. Researchers ran immunoSEQ v3.0 at survey level. In sequencing, about 40,000-55,000 T-cell genomes per sample were targeted. TCRdb's copy holds only in-frame clones and misses some; the assay was immunoSEQ multiplex PCR. Of about 11,000 clones detected, around 89% appear once; the ten largest clones hold approximately 21%. The source of the sample is a study of long-term antiretroviral therapy in people with HIV. Overall study results and limits: Diversity increased after ART yet remained lower than in transplant donor controls. Information on adherence, resistance and therapy changes was unavailable.

The V gene is TRBV7-2, the J gene TRBJ1-1, with 9 bases matching TRBD1. This sequence originates from a woman between 35 and 50 years old with HIV. This sample comprised unsorted PBMCs, obtained 0.2 years before starting antiretroviral therapy. This CDR3 is CASSLQLQGAGTEAFF. The CDR3 nucleotides read TGTGCCAGCAGCTTACAACTACAGGGGGCTGGCACTGAAGCTTTCTTT.